The 9 T cell receptor beta chains reported below all come from one sample, sequenced in a study of cytomegalovirus exposure and HLA in healthy donors. It was with 60 Vbeta and 13 Jbeta primers that the PCR ran. The table came from immunoSEQ multiplex PCR; TCRdb's copy has only in-frame clones and leaves some out. Counted here are about 130,000 clones, 74% occurring once; the ten biggest clones make up 5.8%. The sequenced sample consisted of PBMCs. These receptors were obtained from a woman aged 45-60 years in good health and CMV-seropositive.

V and J are TRBV15 and TRBJ1-4; the D gene is possibly TRBD1 (5 bases). With 5 bases removed from V and 7 bases from J, the gap between germline ends came to 14 bases. Germline V lookup: CDR1 LNHNV, CDR2 YYDKDF (reference sequence). This CDR3 spans 14 amino acids. CDR3 region: CATSQRGGSEKLFF. CDR3 bases: TGTGCCACCAGCCAACGTGGGGGGAGTGAAAAACTGTTTTTT.

The rearrangement joins TRBV7-9 to TRBJ1-4, with D perhaps TRBD1 (5 bases). The CDR3 has 16 residues. The V gene's germline CDR1 is SEHNR and CDR2 FQNEAQ (reference sequence). Trimming left V 3 bases short and J 0 bases short, with 11 bases between. This CDR3 is CASSLGRLATNEKLFF. The CDR3 nucleotides read TGTGCCAGCAGCTTGGGGCGGCTTGCAACTAATGAAAAACTGTTTTTT.

The chain combines TRBV5-8 with TRBJ2-5; D may be TRBD2 (6 bases). The V gene's germline CDR1 is SGHTS and CDR2 YDEGEE. The CDR3 covers 14 residues. Trimming cost V 2 bases and J 0 bases, with 8 bases left between them. The CDR3 reads CASSFGGYQETQYF. The CDR3 DNA reads as TGTGCCAGCAGCTTTGGGGGGTACCAAGAGACCCAGTACTTC.

The chain uses TRBV6-6 and TRBJ1-4; D uncertain. CDR1 is MNHNY, CDR2 SVGAGI, per germline (reference sequence). V gave up 2 bases and J gave up 7 bases, with 14 bases separating them. This CDR3 spans 15 amino acids. CDR3 DNA: TGTGCCAGCAGTTACCCGCCGTGGGCGCGTGAAAAACTGTTTTTT. Residues: CASSYPPWAREKLFF.

V and J are TRBV6-1 and TRBJ2-2; 7 bases fit TRBD1. Germline V lookup: CDR1 MNHNS, CDR2 SASEGT. The CDR3 contains 13 residues. With V trimmed by 8 bases and J by 5 bases, 5 bases remained unmatched. This CDR3 is CASVETGTGELFF. CDR3 DNA: TGTGCCAGCGTGGAGACAGGGACCGGGGAGCTGTTTTTT.

The chain recombines TRBV28 with TRBJ2-2; 8 bases fit TRBD1. This CDR3 has 14 residues. V was pared by 4 bases and J by 3 bases, with 1 base of the junction left unmatched. Germline-derived CDR1 and CDR2 are MDHEN and SYDVKM. The CDR3 reads CASSSTGDTGELFF. The CDR3 region has the DNA TGTGCCAGCAGTTCGACAGGGGACACCGGGGAGCTGTTTTTT.

The chain employs TRBV6-5 and TRBJ1-1; D gene ambiguous. Germline V gene data show CDR1 as MNHEY and CDR2 as SVGAGI. The CDR3 is made up of 13 amino acids. Trimming shortened V by 6 bases and J by 8 bases, and 16 bases separated the two germline ends. DNA for the CDR3: TGTGCCAGCAGCGACAACTCCCGGATAGAAGCTTTCTTT. Translation: CASSDNSRIEAFF.

This chain uses TRBV5-1 with TRBJ1-1, with D perhaps TRBD1 (5 bases). Germline V gene sequence: CDR1 SGHRS, CDR2 YFSETQ. Trimming shortened V by 0 bases and J by 4 bases, and 13 bases separated the two germline ends. The length of the CDR3 is 15 residues. In nucleotides, the CDR3 is TGCGCCAGCAGCTTGGCCTCGGGCAGGGTCACTGAAGCTTTCTTT. Translation: CASSLASGRVTEAFF. The whole variable domain, remainder taken from reference TRBV5-1 and TRBJ1-1, is KAGVTQTPRYLIKTRGQQVTLSCSPISGHRSVSWYQQTPGQGLQFLFEYFSETQRNKGNFPGRFSGRQFSNSRSEMNVSTLELGDSALYLCASSLASGRVTEAFFGQGTRLTVV.

This clone was picked up a small number of times. V and J are TRBV15 and TRBJ1-6; TRBD1 matches at 7 bases. Trimming took 6 bases from V and 7 from J; bases not matched to a gene: 6. Germline V CDR1 and CDR2: LNHNV, YYDKDF (reference sequence). This CDR3 spans 14 amino acids. CDR3 protein: CATRGTGENSPLHF. Written as DNA, the CDR3 is TGTGCCACCAGAGGAACAGGGGAGAATTCACCCCTCCACTTT.